Listed below are T cell receptor beta chains from one sample, sequenced in a study of shared clonotypes between healthy human individuals. Measured with immunoSEQ multiplex PCR; TCRdb has only the in-frame clones, and not every one. The sample shows just over 2,000,000 clones, about 95% of them seen only once. Sequencing was carried out using naive CD8+ T cells sorted from blood. These receptors all stem from a man younger than 30 in good health. Each CDR3 is given with its conserved first and last residue. A D gene is named only where the DNA matches it firmly. The size entry is marked missing in some rows and otherwise reads once, few, many or a size class.

D	V	length	size	J	DNA	CDR3
TRBD1	TRBV4-1	20	NA	TRBJ1-3	TGCGCCAGCAGCCAAAATCTACCCCGTTTGGGACAGTTCTCTGGAAACACCATATATTTT	CASSQNLPRLGQFSGNTIYF
NA	TRBV5-6	13	NA	TRBJ1-5	TGTGCCAGCAGCTTGGGAGGGGGACAGCCCCAGCATTTT	CASSLGGGQPQHF
TRBD1	TRBV28	19	once	TRBJ2-3	TGTGCCAGCCCTAACAGGGGGCGTTGCGGGGTCCCGCACACAGATACGCAGTATTTT	CASPNRGRCGVPHTDTQYF
NA	TRBV27	14	NA	TRBJ2-7	TGTGCCAGCAGTTTATCAGCTGACGCCTCCGAGCAGTACTTC	CASSLSADASEQYF
NA	TRBV6-5	13	NA	TRBJ2-6	TGTGCCAGCAGTTCGGTTGGGGCCAACGTCCTGACTTTC	CASSSVGANVLTF
NA	TRBV9	15	once	TRBJ2-3	TGTGCCAGCAGCGTAGAAGGGGCAAACACAGATACGCAGTATTTT	CASSVEGANTDTQYF
TRBD1	TRBV6-4	15	NA	TRBJ1-2	TGTGCCAGCAGAGACAGGGGATTCGGAAACTATGGCTACACCTTC	CASRDRGFGNYGYTF
TRBD1	TRBV5-1	13	NA	TRBJ2-7	TGCGCCAGCAGCTTCGACAGGGGGATCGAGCAGTACTTC	CASSFDRGIEQYF
TRBD1	TRBV11-1	16	NA	TRBJ2-4	TGTGCCAGCAGCTCACCGCCGCGGACAGGGAAAAACATTCAGTACTTC	CASSSPPRTGKNIQYF
NA	TRBV27	15	NA	TRBJ2-7	TGTGCCAGCAGTTTCGGGACGCCAGCGTCCTACGAGCAGTACTTC	CASSFGTPASYEQYF
TRBD1	TRBV4-3	17	NA	TRBJ1-4	TGCGCCAGCAGCCAAGAGGCGGCAGGGGGAACTAATGAAAAACTGTTTTTT	CASSQEAAGGTNEKLFF
NA	TRBV13	14	NA	TRBJ2-7	TGTGCCAGCAGCTTTCACGGTATTTCCTACGAGCAGTACTTC	CASSFHGISYEQYF
TRBD2	TRBV9	18	NA	TRBJ2-5	TGTGCCAGCAGCGTAGGGACTAGCGGGGGGGCCTTTCTAGAGACCCAGTACTTC	CASSVGTSGGAFLETQYF
NA	TRBV13	13	once	TRBJ2-3	TGTGCCAGCACTCGGCCAGGCACAGATACGCAGTATTTT	CASTRPGTDTQYF
TRBD1	TRBV2	15	NA	TRBJ1-2	TGTGCCAGCAGTGAAGCAGACAGGGGATGGGATGGCTACACCTTC	CASSEADRGWDGYTF
NA	TRBV5-1	15	NA	TRBJ1-1	TGCGCCAGCAGCTTGGCCCGGGGAGGGAGCACTGAAGCTTTCTTT	CASSLARGGSTEAFF
NA	TRBV28	15	NA	TRBJ1-2	TGTGCCAGCAGCACCGGGGGGCCGGGTTTCTATGGCTACACCTTC	CASSTGGPGFYGYTF